This T cell receptor (beta chain) was found in a study of T cells in Graves' hyperthyroidism and ophthalmopathy. In its sample, this clonotype was seen many times. Template material for amplifying TCR beta CDR3 regions consisted of RNA transcripts. The primer set for the first-round RT-PCR of the TCR CDR3 was HTBI. TCRdb re-analysed the multiplex PCR reads in MiXCR, keeping a single row per CDR3 protein. The data contain more than 300,000 distinct CDR3 sequences, more than 12% of them singletons. This receptor was identified in a woman aged 25-40 years with Graves' ophthalmopathy. Sequencing used blood.

CDR3 protein: CASSYSRVYSNQPQHF. The CDR3 DNA is TGTGCCAGCAGTTACTCCAGGGTCTATAGCAATCAGCCCCAGCATTTT. V usage is TRBV27 and J usage is TRBJ1-5; D might be TRBD1 (5 bases). The V gene lost 4 bases and the J gene lost 0 bases, with 13 bases spanning the gap. The CDR3 is 16 residues long. Germline V gene sequence: CDR1 MNHEY, CDR2 SMNVEV (reference sequence).